The text below deals with one T cell receptor (beta chain). V was shortened by 8 bases and J by 4 bases, with 14 bases between the two germline ends. CDR1 and CDR2 from the germline V gene are MNHEY and SVGAGI. The CDR3 has 14 amino acids. This sample is part of a study of blood T cell repertoires in COVID-19. Study-level background: There were acute and convalescent COVID-19 samples, and they came from the United States, Italy and Spain. T cells, B-cell-depleted T cells, or PBMCs provided the cDNA or gDNA that served as material.

Sequencing was performed with immunoSEQ multiplex PCR; in TCRdb, only in-frame clones are kept and a portion is missing. The sample shows 150,000 or so clones, approximately 90% of them seen only once. The J gene is TRBJ2-2, the V gene TRBV6-5; D possibly corresponds to TRBD2 (6 bases). This sequence originates from a man aged 60 to 75 with acute or convalescent COVID-19. Input material: peripheral blood. CDR3 protein: CASWGVLATGELFF. The CDR3 DNA follows: TGTGCCAGCTGGGGGGTTTTAGCCACCGGGGAGCTGTTTTTT.